One sample yielded the 2 T cell receptor beta chains listed below, sequenced in a study of radiotherapy plus CTLA-4 blockade in lung cancer. Assay: immunoSEQ multiplex PCR; the TCRdb copy retains only in-frame clones and omits some. In the table there are 35,000 to 45,000 clones, 75% to 90% of which are singletons. The sample here was peripheral blood, taken from a patient treated with radiotherapy plus ipilimumab. The receptors stem from a human donor with non-small cell lung cancer who had stable disease on radiotherapy plus ipilimumab.

The chain is built from TRBV6-5 and TRBJ2-7; 9 bases match TRBD1. Germline V gene sequence: CDR1 MNHEY, CDR2 SVGAGI. The CDR3 extends over 16 amino acids. The V and J ends lost 4 bases and 3 bases, in that order; junction bases with no gene match: 10. The CDR3 region has the DNA TGTGCCAGCAGTTCCGCCCGAGAGGGACAGGGCTACGAGCAGTACTTC. Translating gives CASSSAREGQGYEQYF.

J is TRBJ2-3 and V is TRBV6-1; 12 nucleotides match TRBD2. Germline V gene lookup returns CDR1 MNHNS and CDR2 SASEGT. V gave up 2 bases and J gave up 3 bases; unmatched junction bases: 6. This CDR3 contains 17 residues. CDR3 in amino acids: CASSERRTSGKTDTQYF. CDR3 coding DNA: TGTGCCAGCAGTGAACGCCGGACTAGCGGGAAGACAGATACGCAGTATTTT.